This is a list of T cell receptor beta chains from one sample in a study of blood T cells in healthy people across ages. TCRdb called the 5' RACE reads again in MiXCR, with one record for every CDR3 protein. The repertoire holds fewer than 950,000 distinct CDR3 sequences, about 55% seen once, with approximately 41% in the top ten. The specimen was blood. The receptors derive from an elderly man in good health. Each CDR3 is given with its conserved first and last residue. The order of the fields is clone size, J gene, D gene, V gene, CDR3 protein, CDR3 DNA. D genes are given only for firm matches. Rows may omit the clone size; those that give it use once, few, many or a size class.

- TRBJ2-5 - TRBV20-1 CSARATLSAVLRGTQYF TGCAGTGCTAGAGCCACACTCAGCGCGGTCCTACGGGGGACCCAGTACTTC
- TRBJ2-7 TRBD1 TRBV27 CASRGDRGGHEQYF TGTGCCAGCAGGGGGGACAGGGGAGGACACGAGCAGTACTTC
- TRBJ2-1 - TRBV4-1 CASSQYVTGNSYNEQFF TGCGCCAGCAGCCAATACGTCACAGGAAACTCCTACAATGAGCAGTTCTTC
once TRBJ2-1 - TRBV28 CASKDTAGSHNEQFF TGTGCCAGCAAGGATACGGCAGGGAGCCACAATGAGCAGTTCTTC
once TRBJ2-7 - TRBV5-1 CASTPSNSGYEQYF TGCGCCAGCACACCTTCAAATAGCGGTTACGAGCAGTACTTC
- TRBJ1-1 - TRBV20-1 CSAEENTEAFF TGCAGTGCGGAAGAGAACACTGAAGCTTTCTTT
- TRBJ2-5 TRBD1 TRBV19 CASKADRGTETQYF TGTGCCAGTAAGGCTGACAGGGGGACGGAGACCCAGTACTTC
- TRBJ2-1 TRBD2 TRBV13 CASSLGGLAGGYNEQFF TGTGCCAGCAGCTTAGGCGGACTAGCGGGAGGGTACAATGAGCAGTTCTTC
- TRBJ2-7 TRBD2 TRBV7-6 CASSLGAGGLGYEQYF TGTGCCAGCAGCTTAGGGGCGGGAGGTTTAGGGTACGAGCAGTACTTC
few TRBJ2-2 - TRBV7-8 CASSLSLTRGGELFF TGTGCCAGCAGCTTATCATTAACCCGGGGCGGGGAGCTGTTTTTT